The clone carrying this TCR delta chain was counted many times. The target antigen is unknown. TCRdb attributes to this sequence the protein of a much larger clone, which differs from the DNA translation at residue 11; a read error is likely, and the protein displayed is translated from the DNA. Germline V gene lookup returns CDR1 TSWWSYY and CDR2 QGS. The length of the CDR3 is 20 residues. The V segment lost 2 bases and the J segment 4 bases; nucleotides outside the gene matches: 18. This sample was included in a study of γδ T cells in repeated Plasmodium falciparum infection. The wider study: Samples were taken at baseline, before some infections, and 21 days after each. Malian repertoires were sampled cross-sectionally without transmission and longitudinally through febrile malaria. Overall study results and limits: Donors in Mali lived in a small rural village, largely one ethnic group. Compared with Australian children, Malian Vdelta2-negative repertoires seemed more clonal, less diverse, less shared.

TCRdb reran clone calling via CATT on the multiplex PCR reads. The sample yields around 50,000 delta-chain clones, around 1.8% seen once. Flow sorting of PBMC yielded separate Vgamma9/Vdelta2+ and Vdelta2-negative gammadelta T cell populations for bulk repertoire analysis. The sequence came from a pool of human donors (malaria-infected and uninfected, not separated). V is TRDV1 and J is TRDJ1; TRDD3 agrees at 11 bases. The J gene, left out of TCRdb, was set here by checking the DNA against germline. The sequencing input was gamma-delta T cells from blood. CDR3 protein: CALGEGAPLRLGDTVDKLIF. CDR3 DNA sequence: TGTGCTCTTGGGGAAGGAGCGCCTTTACGTCTGGGGGATACAGTCGATAAACTCATCTTT.